This T cell receptor (beta chain) originates from a study of CD8 T cells in Susac syndrome. Random hexamers were used to reverse transcribe the RNA input (0.5 to 1 ug). A single record per CDR3 protein comes from TCRdb applying MiXCR to the immunoSEQ multiplex PCR reads. The sample shows some 120,000 distinct CDR3 sequences, just under 95% of them seen only once. The germline V gene has CDR1 SGHTA and CDR2 FQGNSA. V shed 6 bases and J 8 bases; nucleotides not matched to a gene: 8. CDR3 length: 15 residues. The clonotype originates from a human donor in good health. The specimen was CD8+ T cells from PBMCs. The V call is TRBV7-2, the J call TRBJ1-6; 9 nucleotides line up with TRBD1. The CDR3 here is CASSSLGQGYSPLHF. Written as DNA, the CDR3 is TGTGCCAGCAGTTCACTTGGACAGGGGTATTCACCCCTCCACTTT.